Below are 26 T cell receptor beta chains sequenced from a single sample in a study of post-analysis software for immune sequencing data. No antigen has been assigned to these receptors. Broader study findings: Among roughly five TRBV segments more frequent in patients than controls were TRBV5-6, TRBV5-1 and TRBV20-1.

TCR beta cDNA libraries included unique molecular identifiers. TCRdb recomputed calls from the PCR reads with MiXCR, one row per CDR3 protein. The table records 700,000 to 900,000 distinct CDR3 sequences, 40% to 55% of them present only once. The sample taken for sequencing was blood. Every receptor here comes from a girl aged 10 to 17 with multiple sclerosis.

This clonotype occurred a few times. This chain links TRBV29-1 with TRBJ2-5; 10 bases match TRBD1. This CDR3 region has 14 residues. The germline V gene has CDR1 SQVTM and CDR2 ANQGSEA. The J segment lost 5 bases and the V segment lost 7 bases, leaving 10 bases of the junction unmatched. DNA for the CDR3: TGCAGCGCTTCAACGACAGGGGGCCCTGAGACCCAGTACTTC. This gives the protein CSASTTGGPETQYF.

J is TRBJ2-1 and V is TRBV20-1; tentatively, D is TRBD2 (5 bases). CDR3 length equals 15 residues. Germline CDR1 is DFQATT and CDR2 is SNEGSKA (reference sequence). V lost 0 bases and J 8 bases, leaving 17 bases between the germline ends. DNA of the CDR3: TGCAGTGCTAGAGATATGGCGGACTCGTACGATGAGCAGTTCTTC. Amino acids: CSARDMADSYDEQFF.

This clonotype was found many times. The chain links TRBV7-2 to TRBJ2-7; 11 bases line up with TRBD2. The V gene end was trimmed by 4 bases and the J gene end by 3 bases; junction bases not matched to a gene: 11. The germline V gene encodes CDR1 SGHTA and CDR2 FQGNSA. This CDR3 is built from 17 residues. Written as DNA, the CDR3 is TGTGCCAGCAGCTCCATGGGACTAGCGGAGGGGGGCTACGAGCAGTACTTC. This sequence encodes CASSSMGLAEGGYEQYF.

The CDR3 nucleotides read TGCAGCGTGTGGGGGACAGGATCGGGGGAGCAGTACTTC. Translated: CSVWGTGSGEQYF. This chain connects TRBV29-1 to TRBJ2-5, with 8 bases fitting TRBD1. This CDR3 region has 13 residues. Losses at the gene ends were 6 bases for V and 11 bases for J; bases not matched to a gene: 14. Germline loops: CDR1 SQVTM, CDR2 ANQGSEA.

The chain is built from TRBV7-9 and TRBJ2-4; D not resolved. Trimming left V 1 base short and J 13 bases short, with 11 bases between. The germline gives CDR1 SEHNR, CDR2 FQNEAQ (reference sequence). The CDR3 length is 12 residues. CDR3 coding DNA: TGTGCCAGCAGCTTAGACGCGCCTGGGCAGTACTTC. It codes for CASSLDAPGQYF.

The rearrangement joins TRBV29-1 to TRBJ2-5; TRBD1 agrees at 8 bases. The CDR3 runs to 13 residues. With 6 bases clipped from V and 3 bases from J, the junction kept 6 bases outside the gene matches. Germline V gene data show CDR1 as SQVTM and CDR2 as ANQGSEA. The DNA of the CDR3 is TGCAGCGTACGGGACAGGACGAAAGAGACCCAGTACTTC. Protein: CSVRDRTKETQYF.

The chain recombines TRBV24-1 with TRBJ2-3, with 8 bases lining up with TRBD1. This CDR3 has 17 residues. Germline lookup yields CDR1 KGHDR and CDR2 SFDVKD. V trimming: 4 bases; J trimming: 1 base; junction bases outside the gene matches: 9. The CDR3 region has the DNA TGTGCCACCAGTGACTATTTGGACAGGGCGGGCACAGATACGCAGTATTTT. The encoded protein is CATSDYLDRAGTDTQYF.

The chain recombines TRBV29-1 with TRBJ2-7; D is possibly TRBD2 (6 bases). Trimming cost V 3 bases and J 4 bases, with 13 bases left between them. There are 13 residues in the CDR3. CDR1 and CDR2 from the germline V gene are SQVTM and ANQGSEA. The CDR3 here is CSVDWGDKYEQYF. CDR3 coding DNA: TGCAGCGTTGACTGGGGGGATAAATACGAGCAGTACTTC.

The chain uses TRBV20-1 and TRBJ2-7, with 7 bases identical to TRBD1. The CDR3 totals 14 residues. Germline V gene lookup returns CDR1 DFQATT and CDR2 SNEGSKA (reference sequence). The V and J ends lost 6 bases and 3 bases, in that order; junction bases with no gene match: 11. The CDR3 bases are TGCAGTGCCGGACCGGGACAGCGAATCTACGAGCAGTACTTC. Translation gives CSAGPGQRIYEQYF.

This clonotype was detected a few times. The chain recombines TRBV27 with TRBJ1-1, with D unresolved. Germline CDR1 reads MNHEY; CDR2 reads SMNVEV (reference sequence). Trimming shortened V by 5 bases and J by 2 bases, and 9 bases separated the two germline ends. The CDR3 runs to 13 residues. CDR3 coding DNA: TGTGCCAGCAGTCCTACACGAAACACTGAAGCTTTCTTT. Amino acids: CASSPTRNTEAFF.

As regards this clonotype: Germline is not matched at one junction end, which may reflect a read error. V gene TRBV14 combines with J gene TRBJ1-2, with D unresolved. This CDR3 has 12 amino acids. Germline V CDR1 and CDR2: SGHDN, FVKESK. CDR3 residues: CASGQDWHPGTF. The CDR3 DNA reads TGTGCCAGCGGCCAAGATTGGCACCCCGGCACCTTC.

This clonotype was counted many times. The chain uses TRBV6-2 or TRBV6-3 and TRBJ2-7; 7 bases are shared with TRBD2. This CDR3 is built from 14 residues. Trimming cost V 4 bases and J 7 bases; bases outside gene matches: 10. Per germline, CDR1 MNHEY and CDR2 SVGEGT. In nucleotides, the CDR3 is TGTGCCAGCAGTTCCAGCGGGACCGAGGGTGAGCAGTACTTC. Its translation: CASSSSGTEGEQYF.

This clonotype was detected a few times. The rearrangement uses TRBV29-1 and TRBJ2-1; TRBD1 matches at 7 bases. The V gene's germline CDR1 is SQVTM and CDR2 ANQGSEA. V shed 1 base, J shed 2 bases, and the junction held 2 bases outside the gene matches. The CDR3 has 14 residues. CDR3 amino acids: CSVEGTGTYNEQFF. CDR3 bases: TGCAGCGTTGAAGGGACAGGAACCTACAATGAGCAGTTCTTC.

The chain joins TRBV7-9 to TRBJ2-6; D gene unclear. The CDR3 has 14 amino acids. CDR1 is SEHNR and CDR2 is FQNEAQ in the germline V gene (reference sequence). The V end lost 3 bases, the J end lost 2 bases, and 5 bases lay between the germline ends. The CDR3 DNA reads TGTGCCAGCAGCTTGCCGACTGGGGCCAACGTCCTGACTTTC. Its translation: CASSLPTGANVLTF.

This clonotype appeared a few times. The V call is TRBV5-1, the J call TRBJ2-5; perhaps D is TRBD1 or TRBD2 (5 bases each). Germline CDR1 and CDR2: SGHRS and YFSETQ. This CDR3 is 13 amino acids long. The V gene lost 1 base and the J gene lost 5 bases, with 9 bases spanning the gap. Here the CDR3 reads CASSLYGTETQYF. The CDR3 nucleotides are TGCGCCAGCAGCTTGTACGGGACGGAGACCCAGTACTTC.

The chain carries TRBV20-1 and TRBJ2-7, with TRBD2 matching 7 bases. The J call may be faulty, since TRBJ2-5 better matches the DNA end. There are 17 residues in the CDR3. Germline V gene lookup returns CDR1 DFQATT and CDR2 SNEGSKA (reference sequence). CDR3 sequence: CSARLATSRRMEETQYF. In DNA form, the CDR3 reads TGCAGTGCTAGGCTTGCGACTAGCAGGAGGATGGAAGAGACCCAGTACTTC.

The chain combines TRBV12-3 or TRBV12-4 with TRBJ2-7; a weak D match, TRBD1 (6 bases). V was shortened by 2 bases and J by 0 bases, with 14 bases between the two germline ends. The CDR3 loop spans 16 amino acids. The CDR3 DNA sequence: TGTGCCAGCAGTTTAAGGGACACTCGGGGCTCCTACGAGCAGTACTTC. As protein: CASSLRDTRGSYEQYF.

The genes are TRBV27 and TRBJ2-7; tentative D call: TRBD1 (6 bases). The V and J ends lost 5 bases and 6 bases respectively, with 20 bases between them. The CDR3 consists of 15 residues. CDR1 MNHEY and CDR2 SMNVEV come from the germline V gene (reference sequence). The CDR3 DNA follows: TGTGCCAGCAGTAGCGCGGTACAGGGACCCTCCGAGCAGTACTTC. Encoded protein: CASSSAVQGPSEQYF.

The rearrangement joins TRBV18 to TRBJ1-2; TRBD1 might be the D (5 bases). CDR1 is KGHSH, CDR2 LQKENI, per germline. Trimming stripped 1 base from V and 8 bases from J, with 11 bases between. The CDR3 has 13 residues. The CDR3 is CASSPLGGRGYTF. CDR3 coding DNA: TGTGCCAGCTCACCACTGGGGGGACGCGGCTACACCTTC.

The count of this clonotype is one. Here the CDR3 DNA reads TGTGCCAGCAGCCCAAACATATGGCCTAGACTAGACTCCTACAATGAGCAGTTCTTC. This codes for CASSPNIWPRLDSYNEQFF. The chain joins TRBV3-1 to TRBJ2-1, with D possibly being TRBD2 (6 bases). Germline V gene data show CDR1 as LGHDT and CDR2 as YNNKEL (reference sequence). The CDR3 is made up of 19 amino acids. Between the trimmed V and J ends, which lost 4 bases and 0 bases, there was a span of 22 bases.

This chain links TRBV4-1 with TRBJ2-2; D remains ambiguous. The length of the CDR3 is 14 residues. The V end was cut by 1 base, the J end by 6 bases, with 9 bases between. Germline V CDR1 and CDR2: MGHRA, YSYEKL. CDR3 DNA: TGCGCCAGCAGCCAAGGGTTTGGGGCCGGGGAGCTGTTTTTT. It yields the protein CASSQGFGAGELFF.

This chain uses TRBV12-3 or TRBV12-4 with TRBJ1-5; the D gene is possibly TRBD1 (5 bases). CDR3 length equals 14 residues. Trimming stripped 5 bases from V and 7 bases from J, with 15 bases between. The CDR3 loop is CASSLSGTGQPQHF. The CDR3 DNA follows: TGTGCCAGCAGTCTAAGTGGGACTGGACAGCCCCAGCATTTT.

In its sample, this clonotype was seen a few times. This chain uses TRBV10-3 with TRBJ1-5; 8 nucleotides agree with TRBD1. Per the germline V gene, CDR1 is ENHRY and CDR2 is SYGVKD. The CDR3 has 14 amino acids. Trimming at V came to 2 bases and at J to 4 bases, leaving 1 base not matched to a gene. The CDR3 DNA reads as TGTGCCATCAGTGAGGACAGGGGAAATCAGCCCCAGCATTTT. Translated, it gives CAISEDRGNQPQHF.

The V and J genes are TRBV10-3 and TRBJ2-1, with 8 bases matching TRBD2. J lost 8 bases, V lost 0 bases, and 3 bases had no gene match. Germline V gene lookup returns CDR1 ENHRY and CDR2 SYGVKD. This CDR3 is built from 14 residues. CDR3 residues: CAISESSGGYEQFF. CDR3 in DNA: TGTGCCATCAGTGAGTCGAGCGGGGGCTATGAGCAGTTCTTC.

The CDR3 DNA is TGCAGTGCTAGCCCAGGACAGGGTCAGGTGGAGACCCAGTACTTC. Translating gives CSASPGQGQVETQYF. J is TRBJ2-5 and V is TRBV20-1, with 8 bases aligning to TRBD1. This CDR3 contains 15 residues. The V segment lost 3 bases and the J segment 5 bases; nucleotides outside the gene matches: 11. Per the germline V gene, CDR1 is DFQATT and CDR2 is SNEGSKA (reference sequence).

As DNA, the CDR3 is TGCAGTGCTAATACCGGGACTAGCGCCACTGATGAGCAGTTCTTC. This encodes CSANTGTSATDEQFF. The chain recombines TRBV20-1 with TRBJ2-1, with 10 bases fitting TRBD2. V shed 4 bases and J 8 bases; nucleotides not matched to a gene: 11. Germline-derived CDR1 and CDR2 are DFQATT and SNEGSKA (reference sequence). The CDR3 sequence is 15 residues long.